This T cell receptor (beta chain) was documented in a study of molecular identifiers for immune sequencing clone quantification. Background on the study: Split five ways in replicates, RNA from around 20,000 or 99,000 naive CD8 cells had four portions sequenced.

RNA fractions of 10%, 30% or 50% and roughly 20,000 to 1,000,000 sorted cells were the source of naive CD8 libraries. A CD8+CD4-CCR7+CD45RA+ phenotype served as the sorting definition for naive CD8 T cells. Previously described methods and listed TCR primers produced bulk TCR libraries. TCRdb re-derived calls from the PCR reads in MiXCR, one entry per CDR3 protein. Of fewer than 350,000 distinct CDR3 sequences detected, over 20% appear once; the ten largest clones hold approximately 0.8%. V gave up 2 bases and J gave up 2 bases, with 9 bases separating them. The length of the CDR3 is 14 residues. Germline V CDR1 and CDR2: SGHRS, YFSETQ.

This TCR derives from a human donor in good health. Some libraries in this study had Jurkat cell RNA spiked in. Specimen: naive CD8+ T cells from blood, with Jurkat cell RNA spiked in. The subset denotes: FACS-sorted CD8+CD4-CCR7+CD45RA+ naive T cells. The rearrangement joins TRBV5-1 to TRBJ2-3, with TRBD1 as a possible D gene (6 bases). CDR3 DNA sequence: TGCGCCAGCAGCTTAAACAGGGCCACAGATACGCAGTATTTT. Its protein product is CASSLNRATDTQYF.